This T cell receptor (beta chain) was found in a study of blood T cells in healthy people across ages. Study results and limitations: The study could not conclusively compare naive and antigen-experienced cells, given its unsorted PBMCs.

Regarding this clonotype: Antigen: not known.

Germline V gene sequence: CDR1 MNHEY, CDR2 SMNVEV (reference sequence). V gave up 6 bases and J gave up 6 bases; unmatched junction bases: 8. The CDR3 covers 14 residues. For every donor, a draw yielded approximately 9.8 milliliters of peripheral blood. Alongside a J-beta primer mix, a sample-barcoded 5' primer served in a second PCR lasting about 7 to 11 cycles. TCRdb called the 5' RACE reads again in MiXCR, with one record for every CDR3 protein. The table lists approximately 1.5 million distinct CDR3 sequences, approximately 43% of them singletons. Sequencing input: blood. This chain links TRBV27 with TRBJ1-5; TRBD1 aligns across 7 bases. This TCR was sampled from a woman between 18 and 29 years old in good health. CDR3 sequence (DNA): TGTGCCAGCAGCCTTAACAGGGGAGCTCAGCCCCAGCATTTT. As protein: CASSLNRGAQPQHF.